These T cell receptor beta chains were read from a single sample in a study of blood T cell repertoires in COVID-19. TCRdb's table, derived via immunoSEQ multiplex PCR, lists solely in-frame clones and lacks some. The sample gives about 110,000 clones, approximately 88% of which show up once; 6.8% is in the top ten. Material for sequencing was peripheral blood. These receptors originate from a man between 50 and 59 years old with active or convalescent COVID-19. CDR3s include the opening cysteine and the closing phenylalanine or tryptophan. The order of the fields is V gene, clone size, J gene, D gene, CDR3 length, CDR3 protein, CDR3 DNA. D genes are given only for firm matches. A clone size is listed for some rows: how often the clone was seen (once, few, many), or a class if it is expanded.

TRBV2	NA	TRBJ2-4	TRBD2	16	CASSEAGGRAKNIQYF	TGTGCCAGCAGTGAGGCTGGCGGGAGAGCCAAAAACATTCAGTACTTC
TRBV10-2	NA	TRBJ1-1	NA	14	CASSAAGTPTEAFF	TGCGCCAGCAGTGCTGCCGGGACACCCACTGAAGCTTTCTTT
TRBV7-2	NA	TRBJ2-1	NA	17	CASSLTTRRDRPRGMFF	TGTGCCAGCAGCCTTACCACCCGGCGGGACCGCCCCAGGGGGATGTTCTTC
TRBV5-8	once	TRBJ2-7	TRBD1	18	CASSSARGRFYPSSEQYF	TGTGCCAGCAGCTCCGCTAGGGGGCGCTTCTACCCCTCTTCCGAGCAGTACTTC
TRBV27	NA	TRBJ2-3	TRBD1	16	CASSPRDRGRPDTQYF	TGTGCCAGCAGTCCCCGGGACAGGGGGCGCCCAGATACGCAGTATTTT
TRBV5-1	NA	TRBJ2-1	NA	16	CASSTVFGGADNEQFF	TGCGCCAGCAGCACCGTATTTGGGGGCGCGGACAATGAGCAGTTCTTC
TRBV28	NA	TRBJ2-7	TRBD1	17	CASSSPAWTGGNGEQYF	TGTGCCAGCAGTTCACCCGCCTGGACAGGGGGTAACGGCGAGCAGTACTTC
TRBV27	NA	TRBJ2-1	TRBD2	17	CASSLSGASGSHNEQFF	TGTGCCAGCAGTTTATCTGGAGCGAGCGGGAGTCACAATGAGCAGTTCTTC
TRBV4-1	NA	TRBJ1-2	NA	17	CASTHPADDASPGGYTF	TGCGCCAGCACCCACCCAGCCGACGATGCTAGCCCGGGAGGCTACACCTTC
TRBV2	NA	TRBJ2-7	TRBD2	17	CASGGYLAGYDHYEQYF	TGTGCCAGCGGTGGTTATTTAGCGGGCTACGACCACTACGAGCAGTACTTC
TRBV4-2	NA	TRBJ2-2	TRBD1	14	CASSTPTGSGELFF	TGTGCCAGCAGCACACCGACAGGGTCCGGGGAGCTGTTTTTT
TRBV7-9	once	TRBJ2-7	TRBD2	14	CASSVLAGVNEQYF	TGTGCCAGCAGCGTACTAGCGGGAGTCAACGAGCAGTACTTC
TRBV18	few	TRBJ2-7	NA	14	CASSLQGSSYEQYF	TGTGCCAGCTCACTTCAGGGGAGCTCCTACGAGCAGTACTTC
TRBV30	once	TRBJ1-2	TRBD1	13	CAWSRGQGNGYTF	TGTGCCTGGAGTAGGGGACAGGGTAATGGCTACACCTTC
TRBV30	once	TRBJ2-3	TRBD2	15	CAWSVSSGFTDTQYF	TGTGCCTGGAGTGTCTCTAGCGGATTCACAGATACGCAGTATTTT
TRBV5-1	NA	TRBJ1-3	NA	17	CASSLEGLGLSGNTIYF	TGCGCCAGCAGCTTGGAGGGGTTGGGCCTCTCTGGAAACACCATATATTTT
TRBV20-1	NA	TRBJ2-6	NA	15	CSASQGPSGANVLTF	TGCAGTGCTAGTCAGGGGCCCTCTGGGGCCAACGTCCTGACTTTC
TRBV29-1	NA	TRBJ1-1	TRBD1	14	CSVQHGTANTEAFF	TGCAGCGTACAACACGGGACAGCGAACACTGAAGCTTTCTTT
TRBV18	NA	TRBJ2-1	TRBD2	15	CASSRASGSVNEQFF	TGTGCCAGCTCACGAGCTAGCGGGAGTGTAAATGAGCAGTTCTTC
TRBV7-2	NA	TRBJ1-4	TRBD1	14	CASSLRTGNEKLFF	TGTGCCAGCAGCTTAAGGACAGGGAATGAAAAACTGTTTTTT
TRBV7-4	NA	TRBJ1-1	TRBD1	14	CASSYHRGWTEAFF	TGTGCCAGCAGTTACCACAGGGGATGGACTGAAGCTTTCTTT
TRBV10-3	once	TRBJ1-6	TRBD1	20	CAISPSTGTGSSSYNSPLHF	TGTGCCATCAGTCCCTCGACCGGGACAGGGTCGAGCTCCTATAATTCACCCCTCCACTTT
TRBV7-7	NA	TRBJ2-2	NA	13	CASSPTTTGELFF	TGTGCTAGCAGCCCGACTACGACCGGGGAGCTGTTTTTT
TRBV4-1	once	TRBJ2-1	TRBD1	18	CASSQDSTGSGPYNEQFF	TGCGCCAGCAGCCAAGATTCGACAGGGTCGGGGCCCTACAATGAGCAGTTCTTC
TRBV24-1	NA	TRBJ1-1	TRBD1	15	CATSDAGQDKTEAFF	TGTGCCACCAGTGATGCGGGACAGGATAAGACTGAAGCTTTCTTT
TRBV29-1	once	TRBJ2-5	NA	11	CSVIPPEAQYF	TGCAGCGTCATCCCCCCGGAGGCCCAGTACTTC
TRBV28	few	TRBJ1-5	NA	14	CASSLGQVNQPQHF	TGTGCCAGCAGTTTAGGGCAGGTCAATCAGCCCCAGCATTTT
TRBV6-5	few	TRBJ1-4	NA	13	CASMVGANEKLFF	TGTGCCAGCATGGTCGGGGCTAATGAAAAACTGTTTTTT
TRBV15	NA	TRBJ2-5	NA	15	CATSRDSHGGETQYF	TGTGCCACCAGCAGAGATTCCCACGGCGGAGAGACCCAGTACTTC
TRBV28	NA	TRBJ1-5	NA	16	CASSSSGTSIFQPQHF	TGTGCCAGCAGTTCCTCCGGGACATCGATCTTTCAGCCCCAGCATTTT
TRBV27	NA	TRBJ2-7	NA	14	CASSLTAAPYEQYF	TGTGCCAGCAGTTTAACGGCGGCCCCCTACGAGCAGTACTTC
TRBV15	NA	TRBJ1-2	TRBD1	15	CATSRGQVDHYGYTF	TGTGCCACCAGCAGGGGACAGGTCGATCACTATGGCTACACCTTC
TRBV10-3	NA	TRBJ2-7	TRBD2	15	CAIRGWTSRGYEQYF	TGTGCCATCAGAGGCTGGACTAGCAGAGGTTACGAGCAGTACTTC
TRBV10-3	NA	TRBJ2-1	TRBD2	17	CAISESIGTSGSNEQFF	TGTGCCATCAGTGAGTCGATCGGGACTAGCGGGAGCAATGAGCAGTTCTTC
TRBV10-3	NA	TRBJ1-1	TRBD1	14	CAISAQDRVAEAFF	TGTGCCATCAGTGCCCAGGACAGGGTGGCTGAAGCTTTCTTT
TRBV28	NA	TRBJ1-4	TRBD1	14	CASYHGAQGEKLFF	TGTGCCAGCTACCACGGGGCACAGGGGGAAAAACTGTTTTTT
TRBV7-2	NA	TRBJ2-2	NA	14	CASSLMRNTGELFF	TGTGCCAGCAGCTTAATGAGAAACACCGGGGAGCTGTTTTTT
TRBV18	few	TRBJ2-7	NA	17	CASSQAPPGMGTYEQYF	TGTGCCAGCTCACAAGCGCCGCCCGGGATGGGGACCTACGAGCAGTACTTC
TRBV7-9	NA	TRBJ2-7	NA	12	CASSLSSHEQYF	TGTGCCAGCAGCTTATCTAGCCACGAGCAGTACTTC
TRBV4-1	NA	TRBJ1-4	TRBD1	21	CASSQEFRTGTFHPTNEKLFF	TGCGCCAGCAGCCAAGAGTTCCGGACAGGGACATTTCATCCAACTAATGAAAAACTGTTTTTT
TRBV7-2	NA	TRBJ2-1	TRBD2	14	CASSLGSLAGARVF	TGTGCCAGCAGCTTAGGCAGTCTAGCGGGAGCCCGGGTCTTC
TRBV3-1/TRBV3-2	NA	TRBJ1-2	TRBD1	18	CASSQDGLGQGVGYGYTF	TGTGCCAGCAGCCAAGATGGCCTGGGACAGGGGGTTGGCTATGGCTACACCTTC
TRBV19	NA	TRBJ1-4	TRBD1	14	CASMATGGGEKLFF	TGTGCCAGTATGGCCACAGGGGGCGGTGAAAAACTGTTTTTT